The source of this T cell receptor beta chain is a study of Graves' ophthalmopathy and Graves' hyperthyroidism. This clonotype was recorded many times. What it binds is unknown. Thyroid ultrasound, orbital computed tomography, TRAb, serum thyroxine and clinical symptoms formed the basis of diagnosis. The PBMCs originated from roughly 9.6 ml of fresh peripheral blood. The V segment lost 3 bases and the J segment 4 bases; nucleotides outside the gene matches: 3. The CDR3 covers 14 residues. Germline V gives CDR1 DFQATT, CDR2 SNEGSKA (reference sequence). Study-wide results and limits: The blood repertoire also included most expanded thyroid clonotypes above 0.001 frequency. Prediction of ophthalmopathy progression reached over 65% sensitivity and roughly 72% specificity.

RNA transcripts served as template for amplifying TCR beta CDR3 sequences. The workflow started with a first-round RT-PCR run with HTBI primers and then moved on to a second-round multiplex PCR. TCRdb reanalysed the multiplex PCR reads using MiXCR and keeps one entry per CDR3 protein. Seen here are fewer than 400,000 distinct CDR3 sequences, 18% observed once, and the top ten hold roughly 1.4%. The source is a woman aged 18-29 years with Graves' ophthalmopathy. Specimen: peripheral blood. This rearrangement joins TRBV20-1 to TRBJ2-5, with 12 bases identical to TRBD2. The CDR3 region has the DNA TGCAGTGCTAGGACTAGCGGGAGCCGAGAGACCCAGTACTTC. This codes for CSARTSGSRETQYF.